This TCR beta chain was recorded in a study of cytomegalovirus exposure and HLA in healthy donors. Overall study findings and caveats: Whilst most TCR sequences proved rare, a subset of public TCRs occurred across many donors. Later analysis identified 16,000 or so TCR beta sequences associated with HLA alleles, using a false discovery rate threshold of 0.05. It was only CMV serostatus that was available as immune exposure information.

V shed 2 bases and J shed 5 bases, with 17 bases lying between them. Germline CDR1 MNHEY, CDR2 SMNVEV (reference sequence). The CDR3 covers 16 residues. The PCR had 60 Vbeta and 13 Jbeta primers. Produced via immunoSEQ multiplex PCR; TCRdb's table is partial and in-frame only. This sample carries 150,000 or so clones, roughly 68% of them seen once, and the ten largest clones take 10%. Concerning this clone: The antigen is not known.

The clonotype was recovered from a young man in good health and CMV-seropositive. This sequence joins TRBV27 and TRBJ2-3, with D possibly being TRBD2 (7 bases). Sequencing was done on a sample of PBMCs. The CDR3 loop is CASSLDPGGAVDTQYF. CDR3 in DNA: TGTGCCAGCAGTTTAGACCCGGGGGGCGCCGTAGATACGCAGTATTTT.